Following are 29 T cell receptor beta chains from one sample sequenced in a study of T cell changes during pregnancy in multiple sclerosis (dated by TCRdb to the late 2010s). The library came from the immunoSEQ multiplex PCR assay. TCRdb stores this immuneACCESS table with in-frame sequences only. Part of the clones is absent; in the studies checked, under half of the shortfall reflects unresolved V genes, and no reason is known for the rest. The sample table holds approximately 60,000 clones, of which under 95% were seen once. The top ten constitute 3% to 4% of the sample. Sequencing was performed on CD8+ T cells from peripheral blood mononuclear cells, taken in the second trimester of pregnancy. The receptors derive from a female donor with multiple sclerosis, enrolled in a pregnancy study.

The chain uses TRBV7-2 and TRBJ1-2; D perhaps matches TRBD1 (6 bases). V was pared by 6 bases and J by 5 bases, with 22 bases between. The CDR3 consists of 16 residues. Germline CDR1 and CDR2: SGHTA and FQGNSA. CDR3 nucleotides: TGTGCCAGCAGGCCGGATTTCCGGGACAAGATATATGGCTACACCTTC. Translation: CASRPDFRDKIYGYTF.

This clone was counted a single time. The chain employs TRBV18 and TRBJ2-3; TRBD1 might be the D (5 bases). CDR3 size: 16 residues. Germline loops: CDR1 KGHSH, CDR2 LQKENI. V was pared by 0 bases and J by 0 bases, with 10 bases between. The CDR3 DNA sequence: TGTGCCAGCTCACCACCTTCGGCAGGGAGCACAGATACGCAGTATTTT. Its translation: CASSPPSAGSTDTQYF.

The V and J genes are TRBV5-6 and TRBJ2-7; 7 bases line up with TRBD1. This CDR3 is built from 17 residues. CDR1 and CDR2 from the germline V gene are SGHDT and YYEEEE. The V gene end was trimmed by 1 base and the J gene end by 0 bases; junction bases not matched to a gene: 10. The CDR3 region is CASSLSRQGMHSYEQYF. In nucleotides, the CDR3 is TGTGCCAGCAGCTTGAGTAGACAGGGAATGCACTCCTACGAGCAGTACTTC.

CDR3 nucleotides: TGTGCCAGCAGCCAAGATGAGGTCTTAGGCGGATACACCTTC. It yields the protein CASSQDEVLGGYTF. The chain combines TRBV4-2 with TRBJ1-2; D not resolved. This CDR3 has 14 amino acids. The germline V gene has CDR1 LGHNA and CDR2 YNFKEQ. V dropped 0 bases and J dropped 11 bases, with 16 bases sitting between them.

This chain uses TRBV11-2 with TRBJ2-1; 16 bases align to TRBD2. V lost 0 bases to trimming and J lost 5 bases; unmatched junction nucleotides: 4. The germline V gene encodes CDR1 SGHAT and CDR2 FQNNGV. The CDR3 is made up of 18 amino acids. The CDR3 protein is CASSLEGLAGGIDNEQFF. The DNA of the CDR3 is TGTGCCAGCAGCTTAGAGGGACTAGCGGGAGGGATTGACAATGAGCAGTTCTTC.

The chain employs TRBV19 and TRBJ2-1; 9 positions match TRBD2. CDR3 length: 15 amino acids. V lost 3 bases and J lost 3; bases outside the gene matches: 3. Germline V lookup: CDR1 LNHDA, CDR2 SQIVND (reference sequence). CDR3 amino acids: CASSISSGDYNEQFF. The CDR3 region has the DNA TGTGCCAGTAGTATTTCTAGCGGGGACTACAATGAGCAGTTCTTC.

The table lists this clone with a few counts. The chain has TRBV6-6 and TRBJ1-5, with a tentative D call TRBD1 (6 bases). CDR1 MNHNY and CDR2 SVGAGI come from the germline V gene (reference sequence). This CDR3 comprises 14 residues. V lost 5 bases and J 9 bases, leaving 17 bases between the germline ends. CDR3 residues: CASSLRGGVAPQHF. The CDR3 nucleotides are TGTGCCAGCAGTCTCAGGGGTGGAGTGGCGCCCCAGCATTTT.

The chain has TRBV2 and TRBJ2-1; tentative D call: TRBD2 (7 bases). This CDR3 spans 16 amino acids. Trimming stripped 8 bases from V and 1 base from J, with 18 bases between. The germline V gene encodes CDR1 SNHLY and CDR2 FYNNEI. CDR3 DNA sequence: TGTGCCAGCTCGGAGGGGGGGCAACTTTCCTACAATGAGCAGTTCTTC. Amino acids: CASSEGGQLSYNEQFF.

CDR3 sequence (DNA): TGTGCCAGTAGTATAGGCAGGGGGCTTACTGAAGCTTTCTTT. Translating it yields CASSIGRGLTEAFF. The chain carries TRBV19 and TRBJ1-1, with 8 bases that match TRBD1. V gave up 1 base and J gave up 5 bases; unmatched junction bases: 3. CDR3 length: 14 residues. CDR1 is LNHDA and CDR2 is SQIVND in the germline V gene (reference sequence). Full variable domain (missing parts from reference TRBV19 and TRBJ1-1): DGGITQSPKYLFRKEGQNVTLSCEQNLNHDAMYWYRQDPGQGLRLIYYSQIVNDFQKGDIAEGYSVSREKKESFPLTVTSAQKNPTAFYLCASSIGRGLTEAFFGQGTRLTVV.

The rearrangement links TRBV9 to TRBJ1-1; D perhaps matches TRBD1 (6 bases). Germline CDR1 reads SGDLS; CDR2 reads YYNGEE. The CDR3 extends over 16 amino acids. V gave up 4 bases and J gave up 0 bases, with 16 bases separating them. The CDR3 region is CASSHTPTGVNTEAFF. In DNA form, the CDR3 reads TGTGCCAGCAGCCATACCCCGACAGGAGTGAACACTGAAGCTTTCTTT.

The chain employs TRBV4-1 and TRBJ1-5; D is unclear. Germline V gene lookup returns CDR1 MGHRA and CDR2 YSYEKL. V was shortened by 1 base and J by 4 bases, with 5 bases between the two germline ends. The CDR3 consists of 13 residues. CDR3 residues: CASSQGINQPQHF. CDR3 DNA: TGCGCCAGCAGCCAAGGTATTAATCAGCCCCAGCATTTT.

In DNA, the CDR3 is TGTGCCAGCAGCTTGGCCGCCGCGTCCTACGAGCAGTACTTC. It codes for CASSLAAASYEQYF. The chain joins TRBV5-6 to TRBJ2-7; no clear D gene. The CDR3 runs to 14 residues. Between the trimmed V and J ends, which lost 0 bases and 1 base, there was a span of 8 bases. Germline-derived CDR1 and CDR2 are SGHDT and YYEEEE.

V usage is TRBV19 and J usage is TRBJ1-2; D may be TRBD1 (6 bases). The CDR3 spans 12 residues. Germline assignment: CDR1 LNHDA and CDR2 SQIVND (reference sequence). Trimming took 6 bases from V and 4 from J, leaving 9 bases between them. The CDR3 region is CASRRGGYGYTF. CDR3 coding DNA: TGTGCCAGTAGAAGAGGGGGCTATGGCTACACCTTC.

This chain uses TRBV7-8 with TRBJ2-5; D remains unclear. The germline gives CDR1 SGHVS, CDR2 FQNEAQ. The CDR3 loop spans 12 amino acids. V lost 5 bases to trimming and J lost 5 bases, with 9 bases between them. CDR3 DNA sequence: TGTGCCAGCAGCAACGAGTCGGAGACCCAGTACTTC. It specifies CASSNESETQYF.

The chain joins TRBV11-2 to TRBJ1-1; D is undetermined. The V gene's germline CDR1 is SGHAT and CDR2 FQNNGV. Deletions cut 4 bases from V and 0 bases from J, with 12 bases between. The CDR3 loop spans 15 amino acids. CDR3 amino acids: CASSSITRMNTEAFF. CDR3 in DNA: TGTGCCAGCAGCTCAATTACACGCATGAACACTGAAGCTTTCTTT.

This sequence joins TRBV7-9 and TRBJ1-3, with D unclear. The CDR3 loop spans 15 amino acids. CDR1 is SEHNR and CDR2 is FQNEAQ in the germline V gene (reference sequence). V was cut by 1 base and J by 1 base, with 8 bases left in between. DNA of the CDR3: TGTGCCAGCAGCTTAGGCTTCCAGTCTGGAAACACCATATATTTT. Translating gives CASSLGFQSGNTIYF.

The table lists this clone with a count of one. The V gene is TRBV19, the J gene TRBJ2-1; possible D gene TRBD2, 6 bases. Germline V gives CDR1 LNHDA, CDR2 SQIVND (reference sequence). This CDR3 has 15 amino acids. The V gene lost 1 base and the J gene lost 4 bases, with 11 bases spanning the gap. CDR3 in amino acids: CASSIVEGQYNEQFF. The CDR3, as DNA: TGTGCCAGTAGTATAGTGGAGGGGCAATACAATGAGCAGTTCTTC. Complete variable domain (other parts from reference TRBV19 and TRBJ2-1): DGGITQSPKYLFRKEGQNVTLSCEQNLNHDAMYWYRQDPGQGLRLIYYSQIVNDFQKGDIAEGYSVSREKKESFPLTVTSAQKNPTAFYLCASSIVEGQYNEQFFGPGTRLTVL.

The CDR3 region is CASSDIAGGPYNEQFF. CDR3 coding DNA: TGTGCCAGCAGCGACATAGCGGGAGGGCCCTACAATGAGCAGTTCTTC. V is TRBV2 and J is TRBJ2-1, with 11 bases lining up with TRBD2. Germline CDR1 SNHLY, CDR2 FYNNEI. The CDR3 has 16 amino acids. Trimming took 6 bases from V and 2 from J; bases not matched to a gene: 6.

In this sample, this clone turned up once. The gene calls are TRBV30 and TRBJ2-7; D might be TRBD2 (7 bases). V shed 6 bases and J shed 2 bases, with 17 bases lying between them. Germline V CDR1 and CDR2: GTSNPN, SVGIG (reference sequence). There are 14 residues in the CDR3. For the CDR3, the DNA is TGTGCCTGCGGTGAGGGCGGGGGCACCTACGAGCAGTACTTC. It encodes CACGEGGGTYEQYF.

V gene TRBV27 combines with J gene TRBJ1-1, with 7 positions matching TRBD1. CDR1 is MNHEY, CDR2 SMNVEV, per germline (reference sequence). With V trimmed by 5 bases and J by 1 base, 7 bases remained unmatched. This CDR3 is built from 15 residues. The CDR3 is CASSPWTGSNTEAFF. The CDR3 nucleotides read TGTGCCAGCAGTCCATGGACAGGTTCGAACACTGAAGCTTTCTTT.

The chain couples TRBV9 to TRBJ2-1; TRBD2 matches 8 bases. The germline V gene has CDR1 SGDLS and CDR2 YYNGEE. This CDR3 has 15 amino acids. V lost 4 bases and J lost 3; bases outside the gene matches: 6. The CDR3 region has the DNA TGTGCCAGCAGCCAACTAGCGGAATTCTACAATGAGCAGTTCTTC. It is translated as CASSQLAEFYNEQFF.

The CDR3 is CASSIGLAGTYEQYF. CDR3 DNA: TGTGCCAGTAGTATAGGGCTAGCGGGGACCTACGAGCAGTACTTC. The V call is TRBV19, the J call TRBJ2-7, with 9 bases that match TRBD2. Germline V gene sequence: CDR1 LNHDA, CDR2 SQIVND (reference sequence). The CDR3 spans 15 residues. Trimming took 1 base from V and 2 from J; bases not matched to a gene: 3. Variable domain in full (rest from reference TRBV19 and TRBJ2-7): DGGITQSPKYLFRKEGQNVTLSCEQNLNHDAMYWYRQDPGQGLRLIYYSQIVNDFQKGDIAEGYSVSREKKESFPLTVTSAQKNPTAFYLCASSIGLAGTYEQYFGPGTRLTVT.

The chain employs TRBV7-6 and TRBJ2-1, with 7 bases lining up with TRBD2. The germline V gene has CDR1 SGHVS and CDR2 FNYEAQ. With 1 base clipped from V and 1 base from J, the junction kept 10 bases outside the gene matches. The CDR3 is 18 amino acids. The CDR3 reads CASSLVRASGISYNEQFF. Written as DNA, the CDR3 is TGTGCCAGCAGCTTAGTTAGAGCTAGCGGAATATCCTACAATGAGCAGTTCTTC.

V usage is TRBV6-5 and J usage is TRBJ1-5; the D gene is possibly TRBD1 (6 bases). V was cut by 2 bases and J by 3 bases, with 11 bases left in between. CDR3 length equals 15 residues. Germline CDR1 and CDR2: MNHEY and SVGAGI. This CDR3 reads CASSYGRGTNQPQHF. The CDR3 coding sequence is TGTGCCAGCAGTTACGGCAGGGGTACCAATCAGCCCCAGCATTTT.

The chain couples TRBV27 to TRBJ2-5; TRBD2 agrees at 9 bases. The length of the CDR3 is 13 residues. Per the germline V gene, CDR1 is MNHEY and CDR2 is SMNVEV (reference sequence). Trimming took 6 bases from V and 5 from J; bases not matched to a gene: 4. CDR3 in amino acids: CASSRGLAETQYF. The DNA of the CDR3 is TGTGCCAGCAGCCGTGGACTAGCGGAGACCCAGTACTTC.

The chain is built from TRBV5-1 and TRBJ1-1, with TRBD1 matching over 8 bases. Per the germline V gene, CDR1 is SGHRS and CDR2 is YFSETQ. The CDR3 has 17 residues. With V trimmed by 0 bases and J by 5 bases, 12 bases remained unmatched. The CDR3 DNA is TGCGCCAGCAGCTTGGGGACAGGGTGGAGTTCGGTAACTGAAGCTTTCTTT. Its translation: CASSLGTGWSSVTEAFF.

This sequence joins TRBV7-6 and TRBJ2-3; possibly TRBD1 for D (6 bases). The CDR3 runs to 14 residues. Between the trimmed V and J ends, which lost 2 bases and 0 bases, there was a span of 6 bases. The germline V gene encodes CDR1 SGHVS and CDR2 FNYEAQ. The CDR3 sequence is CASSLRGSTDTQYF. The CDR3 nucleotides are TGTGCCAGCAGCTTAAGGGGGAGCACAGATACGCAGTATTTT.

The chain is built from TRBV28 and TRBJ2-2; a possible D gene is TRBD1 (6 bases). CDR3 length: 14 amino acids. V was clipped by 7 bases and J by 1 base, with 10 bases between them. The germline V gene has CDR1 MDHEN and CDR2 SYDVKM. CDR3 in DNA: TGTGCCAGCAAAGGGGGAGAGAACACCGGGGAGCTGTTTTTT. It specifies CASKGGENTGELFF. Full variable domain (missing parts from reference TRBV28 and TRBJ2-2): DVKVTQSSRYLVKRTGEKVFLECVQDMDHENMFWYRQDPGLGLRLIYFSYDVKMKEKGDIPEGYSVSREKKERFSLILESASTNQTSMYLCASKGGENTGELFFGEGSRLTVL.

The chain employs TRBV5-6 and TRBJ2-1; D is unresolved. This CDR3 has 12 residues. Trimming cost V 0 bases and J 8 bases, with 6 bases left between them. Germline values: CDR1 SGHDT, CDR2 YYEEEE. CDR3 sequence (DNA): TGTGCCAGCAGCTTGGTACTCGATGAGCAGTTCTTC. Its translation: CASSLVLDEQFF.